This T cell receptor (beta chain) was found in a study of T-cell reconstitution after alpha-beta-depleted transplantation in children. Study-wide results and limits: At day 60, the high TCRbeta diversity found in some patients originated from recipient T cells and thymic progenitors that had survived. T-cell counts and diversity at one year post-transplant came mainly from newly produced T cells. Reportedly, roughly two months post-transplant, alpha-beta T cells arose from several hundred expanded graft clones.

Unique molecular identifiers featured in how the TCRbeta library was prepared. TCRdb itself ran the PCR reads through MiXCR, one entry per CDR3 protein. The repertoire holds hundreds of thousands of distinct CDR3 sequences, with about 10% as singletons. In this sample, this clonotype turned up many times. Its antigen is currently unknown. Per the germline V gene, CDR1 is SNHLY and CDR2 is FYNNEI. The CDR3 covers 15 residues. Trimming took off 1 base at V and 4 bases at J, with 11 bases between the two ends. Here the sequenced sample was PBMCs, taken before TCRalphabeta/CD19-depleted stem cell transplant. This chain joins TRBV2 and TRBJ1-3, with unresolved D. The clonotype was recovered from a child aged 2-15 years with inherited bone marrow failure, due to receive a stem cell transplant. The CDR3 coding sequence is TGTGCCAGCAGTGAAGAGGCGGCGCGGGGAAACACCATATATTTT. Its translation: CASSEEAARGNTIYF.